Sequencing of this T cell receptor beta chain was carried out in a study of cytomegalovirus exposure and HLA in healthy donors. Study-level results: Association of a missense DCLRE1C variant with TCR beta V- and J-gene trimming was reported in a later analysis. Three chains tied to CMV proved CMV antigen-specific in vitro.

Primers for the PCR totalled 60 Vbeta and 13 Jbeta. Assay used: immunoSEQ multiplex PCR; TCRdb lists only in-frame clones, some missing. Of about 240,000 clones in the sample, about 88% were seen once. The V gene lost 6 bases and the J gene lost 4 bases, with 16 bases spanning the gap. The CDR3 spans 14 residues. Germline V gene lookup returns CDR1 SGHRS and CDR2 YFSETQ. Points on this clone: Its cognate antigen is unknown.

Source material: PBMCs. The source of this sequence is a girl aged 2-10 years in good health and CMV-seronegative. This chain connects TRBV5-1 to TRBJ1-2; D may be TRBD1 (6 bases). The CDR3 nucleotides read TGCGCCAGCACCCTAGGGGGGGCTTTCTATGGCTACACCTTC. Translated: CASTLGGAFYGYTF.